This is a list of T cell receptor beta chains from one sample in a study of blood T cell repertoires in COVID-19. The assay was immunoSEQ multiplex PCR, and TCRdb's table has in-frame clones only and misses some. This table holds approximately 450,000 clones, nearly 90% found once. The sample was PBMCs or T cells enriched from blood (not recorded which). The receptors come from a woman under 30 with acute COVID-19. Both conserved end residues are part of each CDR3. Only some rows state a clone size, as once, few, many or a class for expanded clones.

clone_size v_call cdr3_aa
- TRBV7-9 CASSPDRGQSEKLFF
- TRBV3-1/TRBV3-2 CASRGQGRGYGYTF
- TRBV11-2 CASSFRTGRRTDTQYF
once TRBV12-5 CASGFTGGRGELFF
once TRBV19 CASKTTGAAYNEQFF
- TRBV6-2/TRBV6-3 CASSFSGYEQYF
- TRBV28 CASRYRTYRGLSSYEQYF
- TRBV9 CASSGDTLNTEAFF
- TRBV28 CASSLNPRQDRNNSPLHF
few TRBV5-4 CASSLEGNEKLFF
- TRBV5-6 CASSLQVTGYEQYF
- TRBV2 CASIRTGGNIQYF
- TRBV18 CASSPDSFTDTQYF
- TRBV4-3 CASSQGLSNQPQHF
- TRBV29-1 CSLQEGQGKETQYF
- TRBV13 CASSHYLWSSYGYTF
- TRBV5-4 CASSSKLAGSYEQYF
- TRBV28 CASFGVRGRTGELFF
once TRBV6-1 CASSDRGSRRPSEQYF
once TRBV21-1 CASSKSTANGLAGVVEQYF
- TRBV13 CASSVSVSYEQYF
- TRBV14 CASSPGLAGVVGELFF
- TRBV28 CASIRPGNTDTQYF
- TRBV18 CASSPFGQGNSYEQYF
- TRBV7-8 CASSLIWGDFEEKLFF
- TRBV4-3 CASSQERQGSGANVLTF
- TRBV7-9 CASSLVLRATGELFF
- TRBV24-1 CATSGSRTGELFF
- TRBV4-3 CASSQDQASGRGGEQFF
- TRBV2 CASKGGRGAGTEAFF
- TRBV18 CASSPPGPGRISGNTIYF
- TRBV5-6 CASSPRQGSNTEAFF
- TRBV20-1 CSVLGGEQFF
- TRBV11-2 CASSLSSAGINEKLFF
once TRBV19 CASRQEGRGNQPQHF
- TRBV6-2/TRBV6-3 CASSTRVGGDTQYF
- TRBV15 CATQGTGSIAQHF
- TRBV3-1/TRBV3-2 CASSPSGGSYNEQFF
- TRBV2 CASSEKGDPDSGNTIYF
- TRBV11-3 CASSFSWEPSYNEQFF
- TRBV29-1 CSVRTDQETQYF
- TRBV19 CASSPTKEGRYEQFF
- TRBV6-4 CASSGQVAGANVLTF
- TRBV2 CASSFQGYLQPQHF
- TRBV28 CASRNQGADTQYF
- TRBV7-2 CASSFELLAFF
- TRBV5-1 CASSSDGGTGNTIYF
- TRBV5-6 CASSLATRQGIYEQYF
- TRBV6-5 CASSFRQATGNYGYTF
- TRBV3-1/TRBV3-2 CASSRQGANEQYF
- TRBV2 CASSDSTQGAETQYF
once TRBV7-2 CASSLSPRVAGTDTQYF
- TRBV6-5 CASSYSGGRDTEAFF
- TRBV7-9 CASSFGGQAGGEKLFF